This T cell receptor beta chain came from a study of long-term antiretroviral therapy in people with HIV. Version v3.0 of the immunoSEQ assay was performed at survey level. Some clones are missing from TCRdb's copy, which holds only in-frame ones; the method was immunoSEQ multiplex PCR. Of 24,000 or so clones listed, 80% to 85% are singletons. Trimming shortened V by 2 bases and J by 3 bases, and 13 bases separated the two germline ends. Germline loops: CDR1 SEHNR, CDR2 FQNEAQ (reference sequence). The CDR3 consists of 15 residues. The chain carries TRBV7-9 and TRBJ1-1, with D maybe TRBD1 (5 bases). This sequence originates from a man aged 25-45 years with HIV. Sequencing used unsorted PBMCs, obtained roughly 4.1 years after starting antiretroviral therapy. The CDR3 here is CASSLMQGLDTEAFF. Written as DNA, the CDR3 is TGTGCCAGCAGCTTAATGCAGGGACTCGACACTGAAGCTTTCTTT.